This TCR beta chain stems from a study of shared clonotypes between healthy human individuals. Deep-level assay runs were performed. Using immunoSEQ multiplex PCR, the repertoire was profiled, and TCRdb retains in-frame clones only, with some absent. The sample yields about 980,000 clones, about three quarters seen once. The CDR3 has 12 residues. V was cut by 3 bases and J by 12 bases, with 15 bases left in between. CDR1 is GTSNPN and CDR2 is SVGIG in the germline V gene (reference sequence). This clone was detected only a few times. As yet, its antigen is unknown. Study-level results: Only blood was sampled; tissue repertoires likely differ.

Only Caucasian adults living in Nashville, Tennessee served as donors. V and J are TRBV30 and TRBJ2-1; TRBD2 might be the D (5 bases). The TCR was taken from a man younger than 35 in good health. Sequences were obtained from memory CD4+ T cells sorted from blood. As to subset: CD45RA-negative fraction. The CDR3 loop is CAWSDLRGGQFF. The CDR3 DNA reads as TGTGCCTGGAGCGACTTACGGGGTGGGCAGTTCTTC.